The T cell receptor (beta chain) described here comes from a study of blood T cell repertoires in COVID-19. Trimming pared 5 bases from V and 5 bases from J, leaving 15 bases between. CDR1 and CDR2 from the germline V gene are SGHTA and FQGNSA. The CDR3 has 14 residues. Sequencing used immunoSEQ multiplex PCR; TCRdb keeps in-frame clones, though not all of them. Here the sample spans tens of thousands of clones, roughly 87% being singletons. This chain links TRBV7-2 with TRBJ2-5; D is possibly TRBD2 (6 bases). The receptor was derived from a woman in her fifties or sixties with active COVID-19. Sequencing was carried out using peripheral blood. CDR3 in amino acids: CASSPGGSRETQYF. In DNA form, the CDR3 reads TGTGCCAGCAGCCCCGGGGGTAGCAGGGAGACCCAGTACTTC.